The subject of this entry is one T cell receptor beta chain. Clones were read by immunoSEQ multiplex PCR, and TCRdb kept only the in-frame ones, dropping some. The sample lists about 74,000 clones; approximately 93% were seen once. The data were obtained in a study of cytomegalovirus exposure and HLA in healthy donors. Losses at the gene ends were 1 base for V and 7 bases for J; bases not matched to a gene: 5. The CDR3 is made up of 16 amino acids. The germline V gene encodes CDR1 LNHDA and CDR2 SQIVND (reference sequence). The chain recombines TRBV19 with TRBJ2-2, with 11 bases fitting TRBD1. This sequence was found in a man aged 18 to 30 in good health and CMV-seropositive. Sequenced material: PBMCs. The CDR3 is CASSIGTGGRHGELFF. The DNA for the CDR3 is TGTGCCAGTAGTATAGGGACAGGGGGCCGACACGGGGAGCTGTTTTTT.